The 3 T cell receptor beta chains presented below share a single source sample, sequenced in a study of blood T cell repertoires in COVID-19. This table comes from immunoSEQ multiplex PCR, and its TCRdb copy is limited to in-frame clones, with some not included. The data show under 80,000 clones, with roughly 71% seen just once and about 15% held by the top ten. The specimen sequenced was peripheral blood. Receptor source: a man aged 55 to 70 with COVID-19, enrolled during active disease.

This chain uses TRBV5-4 with TRBJ2-7; a possible D gene is TRBD2 (7 bases). The CDR3 has 15 residues. Deletions cut 3 bases from V and 2 bases from J, with 15 bases between. Germline lookup yields CDR1 SGHNT and CDR2 YYREEE (reference sequence). The DNA for the CDR3 is TGTGCCAGCAGCTCCGGGGCGGGGGCGGCCTACGAGCAGTACTTC. Protein product: CASSSGAGAAYEQYF.

For the CDR3, the DNA is TGTGCCAGCAGTTACTCAAAACAGGGAAACTATGGCTACACCTTC. Encoded protein: CASSYSKQGNYGYTF. The gene calls are TRBV6-5 and TRBJ1-2; D is perhaps TRBD1 (6 bases). The CDR3 is 15 amino acids. Trimming took off 0 bases at V and 2 bases at J, with 10 bases between the two ends. Germline lookup yields CDR1 MNHEY and CDR2 SVGAGI.

This rearrangement joins TRBV19 to TRBJ2-3; a weak D match, TRBD1 (5 bases). V was shortened by 5 bases and J by 0 bases, with 15 bases between the two germline ends. The CDR3 spans 16 residues. Germline V gives CDR1 LNHDA, CDR2 SQIVND (reference sequence). CDR3 residues: CASSQAGQGSTDTQYF. CDR3 nucleotides: TGTGCCAGTAGTCAAGCTGGGCAGGGTAGCACAGATACGCAGTATTTT.